Shown below are 19 T cell receptor beta chains from a single sample sequenced in a study of blood T cells in healthy people across ages. A sample-barcoded 5' primer and a J-beta primer mix were used in a second PCR of roughly 7 to 11 cycles. TCRdb reprocessed the 5' RACE reads via MiXCR and lists one record per CDR3 protein. The profile shows about 1.8 million distinct CDR3 sequences, roughly 50% of them singletons. Sequenced input: blood. The receptor source for this set is a woman aged 40 to 50 in good health.

V and J are TRBV11-2 and TRBJ2-1; D call uncertain. CDR3 length: 14 amino acids. V was trimmed by 5 bases and J by 5 bases, leaving 13 bases between them. The germline CDR1 and CDR2 sequences are SGHAT and FQNNGV. The CDR3 bases are TGTGCCAGCAGCCTCCCCCCAGAGGACAATGAGCAGTTCTTC. Its translation: CASSLPPEDNEQFF.

The chain employs TRBV6-1 and TRBJ2-1; tentatively, D is TRBD2 (6 bases). The germline V gene encodes CDR1 MNHNS and CDR2 SASEGT. The CDR3 is 14 amino acids. V was trimmed by 6 bases and J by 4 bases, leaving 13 bases between them. The DNA for the CDR3 is TGTGCCAGCAGGACCGGGACTGGGTACAATGAGCAGTTCTTC. It encodes CASRTGTGYNEQFF.

V gene TRBV5-8 combines with J gene TRBJ2-5; no definite D call. Matching the DNA end better, TRBJ2-7 makes the J call doubtful. Germline V gene lookup returns CDR1 SGHTS and CDR2 YDEGEE. The CDR3 extends over 13 amino acids. The DNA of the CDR3 is TGTGCCAGCAGCTGGGCAGGCTCCTACGAGCAGTACTTC. Its protein is CASSWAGSYEQYF.

This clonotype was recorded once. The V gene is TRBV18, the J gene TRBJ1-4, with TRBD1 identical over 7 bases. CDR3 length: 17 residues. The V gene's germline CDR1 is KGHSH and CDR2 LQKENI. The ends lost 3 bases at V and 6 bases at J; junction bases unmatched: 13. As DNA, the CDR3 is TGTGCCAGCTCACCTCAACCGGGACAGCTACTATATGAAAAACTGTTTTTT. Translated: CASSPQPGQLLYEKLFF.

This clonotype was found once. The genes are TRBV28 and TRBJ1-5, with 9 bases fitting TRBD1. Germline trimming cut 6 bases from V and 5 bases from J; bases unmatched to any gene: 8. This CDR3 contains 15 residues. Germline V CDR1 and CDR2: MDHEN, SYDVKM. CDR3 loop: CASSAGDRAHQPQHF. The CDR3, as DNA: TGTGCCAGCAGCGCCGGGGACAGGGCCCATCAGCCCCAGCATTTT.

The chain is built from TRBV20-1 and TRBJ2-5; a weak D match, TRBD1 (6 bases). The germline CDR1 and CDR2 sequences are DFQATT and SNEGSKA (reference sequence). V was clipped by 1 base and J by 2 bases, with 17 bases between them. This CDR3 has 16 residues. CDR3 DNA: TGCAGTGCTAGAGCCCCCCTGGGGGCGAAACAAGAGACCCAGTACTTC. Its protein is CSARAPLGAKQETQYF.

The V call is TRBV9, the J call TRBJ2-1; TRBD1 aligns across 7 bases. This CDR3 region has 18 residues. V gave up 2 bases and J gave up 9 bases; unmatched junction bases: 20. The V gene's germline CDR1 is SGDLS and CDR2 YYNGEE. The CDR3 loop reads CASSVGVTGTKGKGEQFF. The CDR3 coding sequence is TGTGCCAGCAGCGTCGGGGTGACAGGGACGAAGGGCAAGGGTGAGCAGTTCTTC.

This clonotype was seen a handful of times. The rearrangement uses TRBV11-2 and TRBJ2-5, with D unclear. The V end was cut by 3 bases, the J end by 0 bases, with 11 bases between. Germline assignment: CDR1 SGHAT and CDR2 FQNNGV. This CDR3 spans 15 amino acids. CDR3 residues: CASSFTIRYQETQYF. In DNA form, the CDR3 reads TGTGCCAGCAGCTTCACCATTAGGTACCAAGAGACCCAGTACTTC.

In this sample, this clonotype turned up a few times. This rearrangement joins TRBV29-1 to TRBJ2-3, with 7 nucleotides matching TRBD1. The CDR3 is 13 residues long. Germline lookup yields CDR1 SQVTM and CDR2 ANQGSEA. With 6 bases clipped from V and 7 bases from J, the junction kept 10 bases outside the gene matches. DNA of the CDR3: TGCAGCGTCGCCGCGGACAGGCGGAATACGCAGTATTTT. This translates into CSVAADRRNTQYF.

Only one count was recorded for this clonotype. V usage is TRBV6-6 and J usage is TRBJ1-5, with 9 bases matching TRBD1. Germline lookup yields CDR1 MNHNY and CDR2 SVGAGI (reference sequence). V lost 6 bases and J lost 4; bases outside the gene matches: 7. The CDR3 runs 15 residues. CDR3 bases: TGTGCCAGCAGCAACCCACAGGGGGCTAATCAGCCCCAGCATTTT. This encodes CASSNPQGANQPQHF.

This clonotype was seen only a few times. The J gene is TRBJ2-5, the V gene TRBV11-2; TRBD2 might be the D (6 bases). This CDR3 has 17 residues. CDR1 is SGHAT and CDR2 is FQNNGV in the germline V gene. With 0 bases removed from V and 1 base from J, the gap between germline ends came to 15 bases. CDR3 region: CASSLDRREEIQETQYF. The CDR3 region has the DNA TGTGCCAGCAGCTTAGATCGCAGGGAGGAGATCCAAGAGACCCAGTACTTC. Supplemented by reference TRBV11-2 and TRBJ2-5, the full variable domain reads EAGVAQSPRYKIIEKRQSVAFWCNPISGHATLYWYQQILGQGPKLLIQFQNNGVVDDSQLPKDRFSAERLKGVDSTLKIQPAKLEDSAVYLCASSLDRREEIQETQYFGPGTRLLVL.

This clonotype was seen a single time. This rearrangement joins TRBV20-1 to TRBJ2-3; 11 bases are a match to TRBD2. Germline trimming cut 5 bases from V and 2 bases from J; bases unmatched to any gene: 24. Germline loops: CDR1 DFQATT, CDR2 SNEGSKA (reference sequence). The CDR3 extends over 21 amino acids. This CDR3 is CSAPRWGSSGGTEHHTDTQYF. The CDR3 DNA reads TGCAGTGCTCCACGGTGGGGGTCTAGCGGGGGGACCGAACACCACACAGATACGCAGTATTTT.

The chain is built from TRBV28 and TRBJ2-1, with D possibly matching TRBD1 (6 bases). This CDR3 has 12 amino acids. Germline loops: CDR1 MDHEN, CDR2 SYDVKM. Trimming took off 7 bases at V and 10 bases at J, with 14 bases between the two ends. The CDR3 region has the DNA TGTGCCAGCAATCTCAGGGGCGAGGAGCAGTTCTTC. Translation gives CASNLRGEEQFF.

The J gene is TRBJ2-3, the V gene TRBV6-2 or TRBV6-3; 12 bases agree with TRBD2. Germline V gene data show CDR1 as MNHEY and CDR2 as SVGEGT. The CDR3 consists of 15 residues. V lost 5 bases and J lost 5; bases outside the gene matches: 5. The CDR3 DNA sequence: TGTGCCAGCAGTAGACTAGCGGGGGCTGTAGATACGCAGTATTTT. It encodes CASSRLAGAVDTQYF.

The sample holds a few counts of this clonotype. This chain links TRBV20-1 with TRBJ2-7; D not certain. From germline, CDR1 is DFQATT and CDR2 SNEGSKA (reference sequence). V shed 5 bases and J shed 7 bases, with 9 bases lying between them. The CDR3 runs to 10 residues. CDR3 loop: CSAYRDEQYF. Here the CDR3 DNA reads TGCAGTGCTTATAGGGATGAGCAGTACTTC.

The rearrangement links TRBV7-2 to TRBJ2-5; D is perhaps TRBD1 or TRBD2 (5 bases each). Germline V CDR1 and CDR2: SGHTA, FQGNSA. The CDR3 contains 14 residues. V was trimmed by 8 bases and J by 3 bases, leaving 16 bases between them. Written as DNA, the CDR3 is TGTGCCAGCGTGGGGGACCACCAGGAAGAGACCCAGTACTTC. Its protein is CASVGDHQEETQYF.

The rearrangement links TRBV6-5 to TRBJ1-1; 7 bases fit TRBD1. Germline CDR1 and CDR2: MNHEY and SVGAGI. The V gene end was trimmed by 7 bases and the J gene end by 3 bases; junction bases not matched to a gene: 14. The CDR3 totals 16 residues. CDR3 amino acids: CASNILRGRADTEAFF. The CDR3 DNA sequence: TGTGCCAGCAATATTTTAAGGGGGCGGGCGGACACTGAAGCTTTCTTT.

A word on this clonotype: Germline is not matched at one junction end, which may reflect a read error. The V gene is TRBV20-1, the J gene TRBJ2-5; D gene ambiguous. Germline CDR1 is DFQATT and CDR2 is SNEGSKA (reference sequence). The length of the CDR3 is 13 residues. This CDR3 reads CSAITSHQEIQYF. CDR3 DNA sequence: TGCAGTGCTATAACGTCACACCAAGAGATCCAGTACTTC.

This clonotype has more than one count but fewer than ten. This chain uses TRBV6-2 or TRBV6-3 with TRBJ2-6; D may correspond to TRBD1 or TRBD2 (6 bases each). This CDR3 spans 18 amino acids. V lost 7 bases and J lost 1, with 20 bases in between. The V gene's germline CDR1 is MNHEY and CDR2 SVGEGT. CDR3 region: CASIPGAGSSSGANVLTF. The CDR3 DNA is TGTGCCAGCATACCGGGGGCGGGTTCGAGTTCTGGGGCCAACGTCCTGACTTTC.